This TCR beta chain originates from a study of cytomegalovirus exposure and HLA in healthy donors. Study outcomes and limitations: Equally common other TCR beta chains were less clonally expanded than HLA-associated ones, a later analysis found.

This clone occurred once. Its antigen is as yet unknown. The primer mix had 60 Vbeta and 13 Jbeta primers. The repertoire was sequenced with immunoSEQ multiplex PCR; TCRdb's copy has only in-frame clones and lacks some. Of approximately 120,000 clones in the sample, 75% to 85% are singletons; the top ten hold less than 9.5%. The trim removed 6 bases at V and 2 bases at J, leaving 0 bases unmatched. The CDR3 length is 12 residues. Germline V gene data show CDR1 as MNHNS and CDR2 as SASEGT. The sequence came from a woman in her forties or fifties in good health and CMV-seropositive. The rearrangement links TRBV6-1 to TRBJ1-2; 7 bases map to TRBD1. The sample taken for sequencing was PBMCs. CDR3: CASRDRNYGYTF. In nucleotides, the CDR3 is TGTGCCAGCAGGGACAGGAACTATGGCTACACCTTC.